What follows are 3 T cell receptor beta chains derived from one specimen sequenced in a study of PD-1 blockade in mismatch repair-deficient tumors. This table comes from immunoSEQ multiplex PCR, and its TCRdb copy is limited to in-frame clones, with some not included. The table lists tens of thousands of clones, roughly 84% of them singletons, with 2.9% in the top ten. The sequencing used PBMCs, collected before pembrolizumab treatment. These receptors all stem from an adult with mismatch repair-deficient cancer.

This chain uses TRBV2 with TRBJ1-5; D remains ambiguous. Germline V gene sequence: CDR1 SNHLY, CDR2 FYNNEI. The CDR3 length is 14 residues. Trimming removed 4 bases from V and 2 bases from J, with 9 bases in between. For the CDR3, the DNA is TGTGCCAGCAGTGGCGGGAGGGGCAATCAGCCCCAGCATTTT. As protein: CASSGGRGNQPQHF.

The V and J genes are TRBV10-3 and TRBJ1-5; 10 positions agree with TRBD1. The V segment lost 2 bases and the J segment 4 bases; nucleotides outside the gene matches: 8. CDR3 length: 17 amino acids. From germline, CDR1 is ENHRY and CDR2 SYGVKD. The CDR3 nucleotides read TGTGCCATCAGTGAGGGACTGCGGACAGGGGGTAATCAGCCCCAGCATTTT. This translates into CAISEGLRTGGNQPQHF.

In this sample, this clone turned up once. This chain uses TRBV9 with TRBJ2-5; a possible D gene is TRBD1 (6 bases). Between the trimmed V and J ends, which lost 4 bases and 1 base, there was a span of 11 bases. The CDR3 runs to 14 residues. The germline V gene has CDR1 SGDLS and CDR2 YYNGEE. The DNA of the CDR3 is TGTGCCAGCAGCCCTAGACAGGTCCAAGAGACCCAGTACTTC. Its protein product is CASSPRQVQETQYF.